These 24 T cell receptor beta chains share one sample of origin, sequenced in a study of blood T cell repertoires in COVID-19. TCRdb keeps only in-frame clones here, not all; method: immunoSEQ multiplex PCR. The sample holds around 120,000 clones, around 89% seen once. Material: peripheral blood. These receptors were collected from a woman aged 60 to 75 with COVID-19, enrolled during active disease.

The chain carries TRBV4-3 and TRBJ2-1; TRBD1 agrees at 7 bases. Trimming took 4 bases from V and 4 from J; bases not matched to a gene: 16. The CDR3 consists of 18 residues. Germline CDR1 is LGHNA and CDR2 is YSLEER. CDR3: CASSRSHPRDRLYNEQFF. For the CDR3, the DNA is TGCGCCAGCAGCCGTTCTCATCCCAGGGACAGACTATACAATGAGCAGTTCTTC.

The genes are TRBV5-6 and TRBJ1-5; 9 positions match TRBD1. This CDR3 has 17 amino acids. V shed 4 bases and J 1 base; nucleotides not matched to a gene: 9. In germline, CDR1 is SGHDT, CDR2 YYEEEE. CDR3: CASSAGTGRRSNQPQHF. As DNA, the CDR3 is TGTGCCAGCAGCGCCGGGACAGGGAGAAGGAGCAATCAGCCCCAGCATTTT.

The rearrangement uses TRBV18 and TRBJ2-7; 8 bases match TRBD1. The CDR3 spans 13 residues. CDR1 is KGHSH and CDR2 is LQKENI in the germline V gene. Trimming cost V 3 bases and J 6 bases; bases outside gene matches: 4. The CDR3 loop reads CASSPGTGREQYF. CDR3 coding DNA: TGTGCCAGCTCACCCGGGACAGGACGCGAGCAGTACTTC. The full variable domain, rest sourced from reference TRBV18 and TRBJ2-7, is NAGVMQNPRHLVRRRGQEARLRCSPMKGHSHVYWYRQLPEEGLKFMVYLQKENIIDESGMPKERFSAEFPKEGPSILRIQQVVRGDSAAYFCASSPGTGREQYFGPGTRLTVT.

The rearrangement links TRBV9 to TRBJ2-1, with a tentative D call TRBD2 (6 bases). Trimming removed 3 bases from V and 0 bases from J, with 10 bases in between. This CDR3 has 15 residues. CDR1 is SGDLS and CDR2 is YYNGEE in the germline V gene. The CDR3 loop is CASSATGDSYNEQFF. CDR3 DNA sequence: TGTGCCAGCAGCGCAACGGGGGACTCCTACAATGAGCAGTTCTTC.

V usage is TRBV6-5 and J usage is TRBJ2-7, with 7 bases that match TRBD1. V lost 2 bases, J lost 6 bases, and 7 bases stayed unmatched. Germline V CDR1 and CDR2: MNHEY, SVGAGI. CDR3 length: 14 residues. CDR3 coding DNA: TGTGCCAGCAGTTACGGTGGGACAGAAGGCGAGCAGTACTTC. Protein product: CASSYGGTEGEQYF.

A note on this clone: No conserved phenylalanine or tryptophan is present at the end of the CDR3, so a read error is the likely explanation. No DNA is shown, since the ends of the CDR3 on it are uncertain; the CDR3 is the one TCRdb lists. V gene TRBV6-2 or TRBV6-3 combines with J gene TRBJ1-2; the table names TRBD1, a call not compared with the DNA. Germline CDR1 is MNHEY and CDR2 is SVGEGT. Ends included, the CDR3 has 14 residues. CDR3 sequence reads: CASSYSTGTGRVSI.

This rearrangement joins TRBV5-1 to TRBJ2-1; 8 bases map to TRBD2. The CDR3 totals 15 residues. With 4 bases clipped from V and 5 bases from J, the junction kept 8 bases outside the gene matches. Looked up from germline, CDR1 is SGHRS and CDR2 is YFSETQ. In DNA form, the CDR3 reads TGCGCCAGCAGCCCCCGGGGGGGTAGGGACAATGAGCAGTTCTTC. Its protein product is CASSPRGGRDNEQFF.

The chain has TRBV5-1 and TRBJ1-2, with 7 bases lining up with TRBD1. The length of the CDR3 is 16 residues. J was trimmed by 4 bases and V by 0 bases; bases with no gene match: 9. Looked up from germline, CDR1 is SGHRS and CDR2 is YFSETQ. CDR3: CASSLADRAAGYGYTF. The CDR3 DNA follows: TGCGCCAGCAGCTTGGCAGACAGGGCCGCTGGCTATGGCTACACCTTC.

J is TRBJ1-5 and V is TRBV10-3; the match to TRBD1 covers 10 bases. This CDR3 has 17 residues. The V gene end was trimmed by 4 bases and the J gene end by 3 bases; junction bases not matched to a gene: 9. The germline CDR1 and CDR2 sequences are ENHRY and SYGVKD. CDR3 residues: CAISAHRDRGSNQPQHF. The CDR3 DNA reads TGTGCCATCAGTGCCCACCGGGACAGGGGATCCAATCAGCCCCAGCATTTT.

The rearrangement links TRBV3-1 (or the pseudogene TRBV3-2) to TRBJ1-2; TRBD1 matches at 7 bases. There are 15 residues in the CDR3. V was pared by 4 bases and J by 2 bases, with 7 bases of the junction left unmatched. CDR1 is LGHDT, CDR2 YNNKEL, per germline (reference sequence). CDR3 residues: CASSPTGVGNYGYTF. DNA for the CDR3: TGTGCCAGCAGCCCTACAGGGGTAGGCAACTATGGCTACACCTTC.

The chain employs TRBV6-5 and TRBJ1-2; 7 nucleotides match TRBD1. With 6 bases clipped from V and 11 bases from J, the junction kept 12 bases outside the gene matches. Germline CDR1 and CDR2: MNHEY and SVGAGI. The CDR3 is made up of 13 amino acids. CDR3 amino acids: CASRTTGPSRYTF. Written as DNA, the CDR3 is TGTGCCAGCAGAACGACAGGGCCCTCAAGGTACACCTTC.

The chain is built from TRBV5-1 and TRBJ1-2; 7 nucleotides agree with TRBD1. CDR1 and CDR2 (germline): SGHRS, YFSETQ. V lost 4 bases and J lost 4; bases outside the gene matches: 10. The CDR3 runs to 15 residues. CDR3 sequence reads: CASSPGGPEGYGYTF. The CDR3 bases are TGCGCCAGCAGCCCAGGGGGGCCAGAAGGCTATGGCTACACCTTC.

This clone was recorded only once. The CDR3 spells CASSWEGAGGANEAFF. The CDR3, as DNA: TGCGCCAGCAGCTGGGAGGGGGCAGGGGGCGCAAATGAAGCTTTCTTT. V is TRBV5-1 and J is TRBJ1-1, with TRBD1 identical over 8 bases. The length of the CDR3 is 16 residues. Trimming cost V 3 bases and J 7 bases; bases outside gene matches: 14. Germline V CDR1 and CDR2: SGHRS, YFSETQ.

This CDR3 is CASNNRGDGDTQYF. CDR3 bases: TGTGCCAGTAACAACAGGGGGGACGGAGATACGCAGTATTTT. The chain carries TRBV19 and TRBJ2-3; 8 bases are a match to TRBD1. With V trimmed by 7 bases and J by 5 bases, 8 bases remained unmatched. Germline assignment: CDR1 LNHDA and CDR2 SQIVND (reference sequence). The CDR3 extends over 14 amino acids.

The chain employs TRBV18 and TRBJ1-5; maybe TRBD1 (6 bases). The ends were cut back, 3 bases at V and 1 base at J, with 10 bases in the middle. Germline V gene lookup returns CDR1 KGHSH and CDR2 LQKENI. CDR3 size: 15 residues. Written as DNA, the CDR3 is TGTGCCAGCTCACCTACAGGGTTAAGCAATCAGCCCCAGCATTTT. Its protein is CASSPTGLSNQPQHF.

This sequence joins TRBV5-8 and TRBJ2-3, with 10 bases identical to TRBD2. Germline V CDR1 and CDR2: SGHTS, YDEGEE. Trimming cost V 7 bases and J 2 bases; bases outside gene matches: 7. CDR3 size: 15 residues. The CDR3 reads CASGPTSGLTDTQYF. Written as DNA, the CDR3 is TGTGCCAGCGGACCGACTAGCGGGCTCACAGATACGCAGTATTTT. Drawing the rest from reference TRBV5-8 and TRBJ2-3, the complete variable domain is EAGVTQSPTHLIKTRGQQATLRCSPISGHTSVYWYQQALGLGLQFLLWYDEGEERNRGNFPPRFSGRQFPNYSSELNVNALELEDSALYLCASGPTSGLTDTQYFGPGTRLTVL.

This clone was counted a single time. The gene calls are TRBV10-3 and TRBJ2-2; possible D gene TRBD1, 6 bases. Germline CDR1 is ENHRY and CDR2 is SYGVKD. The CDR3 runs to 15 residues. V was pared by 3 bases and J by 4 bases, with 12 bases between. The chain's CDR3 is CAISDSQGRTGELFF. CDR3 nucleotides: TGTGCCATCAGTGACAGTCAGGGGCGCACCGGGGAGCTGTTTTTT.

This clone appeared a single time. The rearrangement uses TRBV5-1 and TRBJ2-7; no definite D call. The V end lost 5 bases, the J end lost 5 bases, and 20 bases lay between the germline ends. The CDR3 contains 15 residues. Germline-derived CDR1 and CDR2 are SGHRS and YFSETQ. CDR3 loop: CASSSRPKSAHEQYF. The DNA for the CDR3 is TGCGCCAGCAGTAGCCGCCCGAAGAGCGCCCACGAGCAGTACTTC.

This sequence joins TRBV4-1 and TRBJ1-1; D unclear. The CDR3 has 14 residues. The V and J ends lost 0 bases and 7 bases respectively, with 12 bases between them. Germline CDR1 reads MGHRA; CDR2 reads YSYEKL. Here the CDR3 DNA reads TGCGCCAGCAGCCAAGATTTCCGGGTGGATGAAGCTTTCTTT. Amino acids: CASSQDFRVDEAFF.

V and J are TRBV6-2 or TRBV6-3 and TRBJ1-6; a weak D match, TRBD1 (6 bases). The CDR3 sequence is 14 residues long. Germline V gene data show CDR1 as MNHEY and CDR2 as SVGEGT. V gave up 3 bases and J gave up 9 bases, with 12 bases separating them. For the CDR3, the DNA is TGTGCCAGCAGTTATATAGGGGGAGTTTCACCCCTCCACTTT. Protein product: CASSYIGGVSPLHF.

V is TRBV6-6 and J is TRBJ1-4, with a weak D call TRBD1 (5 bases). The V gene's germline CDR1 is MNHNY and CDR2 SVGAGI (reference sequence). V lost 9 bases and J 3 bases, leaving 14 bases between the germline ends. The CDR3 covers 14 residues. CDR3 residues: CARGPRGPNEKLFF. CDR3 in DNA: TGTGCCAGGGGGCCGAGAGGCCCTAATGAAAAACTGTTTTTT.

This clone was found once. The chain is built from TRBV19 and TRBJ2-2; D is unresolved. The CDR3 is 14 residues long. Germline assignment: CDR1 LNHDA and CDR2 SQIVND (reference sequence). Deletions cut 3 bases from V and 4 bases from J, with 9 bases between. In DNA form, the CDR3 reads TGTGCCAGTAGTATCTCATCAGGCACCGGGGAGCTGTTTTTT. It codes for CASSISSGTGELFF.

The chain links TRBV19 to TRBJ1-1, with TRBD1 matching over 8 bases. V trimming: 7 bases; J trimming: 2 bases; junction bases outside the gene matches: 6. This CDR3 has 14 residues. The germline CDR1 and CDR2 sequences are LNHDA and SQIVND (reference sequence). The CDR3 coding sequence is TGTGCCAGTACCCACAGGGGGGGAAACACTGAAGCTTTCTTT. Protein: CASTHRGGNTEAFF. Combining the CDR3 with reference TRBV19 and TRBJ1-1 gives the whole variable domain DGGITQSPKYLFRKEGQNVTLSCEQNLNHDAMYWYRQDPGQGLRLIYYSQIVNDFQKGDIAEGYSVSREKKESFPLTVTSAQKNPTAFYLCASTHRGGNTEAFFGQGTRLTVV.

This chain uses TRBV5-1 with TRBJ1-4, with 8 bases that match TRBD1. The CDR3 has 14 amino acids. Per the germline V gene, CDR1 is SGHRS and CDR2 is YFSETQ. J gave up 3 bases and V 7 bases, and 5 bases lay outside the gene matches. Here the CDR3 reads CASGWTGSNEKLFF. The DNA of the CDR3 is TGCGCCAGCGGCTGGACAGGGTCTAATGAAAAACTGTTTTTT. Filled out from reference TRBV5-1 and TRBJ1-4, the complete variable domain reads KAGVTQTPRYLIKTRGQQVTLSCSPISGHRSVSWYQQTPGQGLQFLFEYFSETQRNKGNFPGRFSGRQFSNSRSEMNVSTLELGDSALYLCASGWTGSNEKLFFGSGTQLSVL.